Below are 24 T cell receptor beta chains sequenced from a single sample in a study of T-cell memory formation after mild COVID-19. From the 5' RACE reads, TCRdb called clonotypes with MiXCR, one entry per CDR3 protein. The sample records about 500,000 distinct CDR3 sequences, 20% being singletons. Sequencing was done on a sample of PBMCs or a T cell subset sorted from them (not recorded which). The receptors stem from an adult woman who had mild COVID-19 (a few samples of this study predate the infection). Cell type and time point are not known.

The rearrangement joins TRBV3-1 to TRBJ1-6, with D hard to call. With 4 bases removed from V and 15 bases from J, the gap between germline ends came to 10 bases. Germline CDR1 LGHDT, CDR2 YNNKEL (reference sequence). The CDR3 contains 11 residues. For the CDR3, the DNA is TGTGCCAGCAGCCTCCGTTCGGACCTCCACTTT. Translating it yields CASSLRSDLHF.

This clonotype was picked up a small number of times. The chain has TRBV19 and TRBJ1-1, with a tentative D call TRBD1 (5 bases). The V end lost 3 bases, the J end lost 4 bases, and 9 bases lay between the germline ends. This CDR3 contains 13 residues. The germline V gene has CDR1 LNHDA and CDR2 SQIVND (reference sequence). The CDR3 DNA is TGTGCCAGTAGTATCCGGGGGGTCACTGAAGCTTTCTTT. The encoded protein is CASSIRGVTEAFF.

The chain joins TRBV7-9 to TRBJ2-3, with D uncertain. Trimming cost V 5 bases and J 4 bases, with 13 bases left between them. Germline V gene data show CDR1 as SEHNR and CDR2 as FQNEAQ (reference sequence). The CDR3 runs 14 residues. CDR3 amino acids: CASSIPGWADTQYF. DNA of the CDR3: TGTGCCAGCAGCATTCCGGGTTGGGCAGATACGCAGTATTTT.

CDR3 DNA sequence: TGCGCCAGCAGCTTGGACCTTAGTGGGAACACCGGGGAGCTGTTTTTT. This sequence encodes CASSLDLSGNTGELFF. The J gene is TRBJ2-2, the V gene TRBV5-1; no reliable D call. The ends were cut back, 0 bases at V and 1 base at J, with 10 bases in the middle. Looked up from germline, CDR1 is SGHRS and CDR2 is YFSETQ. The CDR3 has 16 amino acids.

V usage is TRBV20-1 and J usage is TRBJ2-7; tentative D call: TRBD2 (5 bases). The V end was cut by 6 bases, the J end by 0 bases, with 18 bases between. The CDR3 runs 15 residues. Germline lookup yields CDR1 DFQATT and CDR2 SNEGSKA (reference sequence). CDR3 loop: CSAPLAGMSSYEQYF. The CDR3 DNA reads as TGCAGTGCCCCATTGGCGGGTATGAGCTCCTACGAGCAGTACTTC.

The V and J genes are TRBV24-1 and TRBJ1-1, with no clear D. The CDR3 has 13 amino acids. The germline V gene encodes CDR1 KGHDR and CDR2 SFDVKD. V was cut by 4 bases and J by 5 bases, with 10 bases left in between. The CDR3 protein is CATSEGVGTEAFF. CDR3 nucleotides: TGTGCCACCAGTGAAGGAGTCGGAACTGAAGCTTTCTTT.

The genes are TRBV12-3 or TRBV12-4 and TRBJ2-2; no reliable D call. V lost 2 bases, J lost 1 base, and 5 bases lay in between. CDR3 length: 14 residues. The CDR3 DNA reads TGTGCCAGCAGTTTACTTAAGAACACCGGGGAGCTGTTTTTT. Protein sequence: CASSLLKNTGELFF.

This clonotype was counted a few times. The V call is TRBV6-5, the J call TRBJ1-2; TRBD1 aligns across 7 bases. Germline V gene data show CDR1 as MNHEY and CDR2 as SVGAGI. Germline trimming cut 10 bases from V and 5 bases from J; bases unmatched to any gene: 10. The CDR3 runs to 13 residues. The CDR3 DNA is TGTGCCACCTCGGGCGGGACAGTGTATGGCTACACCTTC. Translated, it gives CATSGGTVYGYTF.

The V call is TRBV5-5, the J call TRBJ2-1, with unresolved D. CDR3 length: 12 residues. The germline CDR1 and CDR2 sequences are SGHKS and YYEKEE (reference sequence). The ends were cut back, 6 bases at V and 6 bases at J, with 10 bases in the middle. CDR3 in DNA: TGTGCCAGCACCCCCCCGGCCAATGAGCAGTTCTTC. It translates to CASTPPANEQFF.

This clonotype was found a few times. The rearrangement joins TRBV19 to TRBJ2-1; 9 bases are shared with TRBD2. After removal of 6 bases from V and 7 bases from J, the junction contained 4 bases not matched to a gene. This CDR3 is 13 amino acids long. CDR1 is LNHDA and CDR2 is SQIVND in the germline V gene (reference sequence). CDR3 nucleotide sequence: TGTGCCAGTAGGGGACTAGCACCGAATGAGCAGTTCTTC. Amino acid sequence: CASRGLAPNEQFF.

This clonotype was observed a handful of times. This chain links TRBV7-9 with TRBJ2-7; D unclear. Germline lookup yields CDR1 SEHNR and CDR2 FQNEAQ (reference sequence). Trimming stripped 0 bases from V and 7 bases from J, with 10 bases between. The length of the CDR3 is 13 residues. The CDR3 DNA follows: TGTGCCAGCAGCTTAGCCCGAACGGCGGAGCAGTACTTC. It encodes CASSLARTAEQYF.

This clonotype was seen only a few times. The chain links TRBV14 to TRBJ2-5; 11 bases align to TRBD2. The V gene end was trimmed by 0 bases and the J gene end by 5 bases; junction bases not matched to a gene: 11. CDR1 and CDR2 (germline): SGHDN, FVKESK. This CDR3 spans 18 amino acids. In nucleotides, the CDR3 is TGTGCCAGCAGCCAAGAATCGTGGCTAGCGGGAGGCGGGGAGACCCAGTACTTC. Translating gives CASSQESWLAGGGETQYF.

This clonotype has just a few counts. The chain combines TRBV12-3 or TRBV12-4 with TRBJ2-7; D is undetermined. The CDR3 loop spans 12 amino acids. Trimming took off 3 bases at V and 5 bases at J, with 8 bases between the two ends. CDR3 nucleotides: TGTGCCAGCAGTTTGAACGGGCACGAGCAGTACTTC. It specifies CASSLNGHEQYF.

The chain combines TRBV5-1 with TRBJ1-2; the D gene is possibly TRBD1 (5 bases). Germline V lookup: CDR1 SGHRS, CDR2 YFSETQ. This CDR3 is built from 12 residues. Trimming left V 4 bases short and J 6 bases short, with 10 bases between. CDR3 in amino acids: CASSIWGDGYTF. The CDR3 DNA reads as TGCGCCAGCAGCATCTGGGGGGATGGCTACACCTTC.

This sequence joins TRBV20-1 and TRBJ2-7, with TRBD2 matching over 7 bases. CDR1 is DFQATT and CDR2 is SNEGSKA in the germline V gene (reference sequence). CDR3 length equals 15 residues. V was clipped by 5 bases and J by 6 bases; unmatched bases: 16. CDR3 nucleotide sequence: TGCAGTGCTGGGCGCGGGGGTGCGGTGATGGGCGAGCAGTACTTC. Translating it yields CSAGRGGAVMGEQYF.

CDR3 DNA sequence: TGTGCCAGCAGCGTAGACGGGTACACCGGGGAGCTGTTTTTT. Residues: CASSVDGYTGELFF. This rearrangement joins TRBV9 to TRBJ2-2; D not resolved. Germline values: CDR1 SGDLS, CDR2 YYNGEE. V lost 0 bases and J 3 bases, leaving 6 bases between the germline ends. The CDR3 is 14 residues long.

The chain has TRBV15 and TRBJ2-1, with 9 nucleotides matching TRBD2. From germline, CDR1 is LNHNV and CDR2 YYDKDF (reference sequence). Trimming took 0 bases from V and 7 from J; bases not matched to a gene: 10. The CDR3 totals 17 residues. CDR3 DNA sequence: TGTGCCACCAGCAGAGATTCCGCGGGGGGGCTTCGGAATGAGCAGTTCTTC. Its protein product is CATSRDSAGGLRNEQFF.

This clonotype has just a few counts. This chain connects TRBV24-1 to TRBJ1-2; 9 nucleotides line up with TRBD1. The CDR3 consists of 14 residues. The V segment lost 6 bases and the J segment 3 bases; nucleotides outside the gene matches: 4. Germline V gene sequence: CDR1 KGHDR, CDR2 SFDVKD. The CDR3 here is CATSQTGGDYGYTF. In DNA form, the CDR3 reads TGTGCCACCAGTCAAACAGGGGGCGACTATGGCTACACCTTC.

The rearrangement uses TRBV20-1 and TRBJ1-2; a weak D match, TRBD1 (6 bases). The CDR3 is 14 residues long. Germline V gene lookup returns CDR1 DFQATT and CDR2 SNEGSKA (reference sequence). V lost 0 bases and J lost 7, with 15 bases in between. CDR3 amino acids: CSAREVGGAVGYTF. DNA of the CDR3: TGCAGTGCTAGAGAAGTGGGGGGCGCGGTTGGCTACACCTTC.

In its sample, this clonotype was seen a few times. The chain employs TRBV6-2 or TRBV6-3 and TRBJ1-6, with D hard to call. This CDR3 spans 14 amino acids. The germline V and J ends were trimmed by 8 bases and 5 bases, with 13 bases remaining between them. Germline V gene lookup returns CDR1 MNHEY and CDR2 SVGEGT. The CDR3 sequence is CASAMGIDNSPLHF. CDR3 coding DNA: TGTGCCAGCGCGATGGGAATCGATAATTCACCCCTCCACTTT.

The CDR3 loop is CATSTLQGVGETQYF. The CDR3 DNA is TGTGCCACCAGCACGCTACAGGGAGTTGGAGAGACCCAGTACTTC. The V and J genes are TRBV15 and TRBJ2-5; weak D call: TRBD1 (6 bases). V lost 4 bases to trimming and J lost 4 bases, with 16 bases between them. The V gene's germline CDR1 is LNHNV and CDR2 YYDKDF (reference sequence). CDR3 size: 15 residues.

This clonotype has ten or more counts. The rearrangement uses TRBV4-3 and TRBJ2-7; D tentatively fits TRBD1 or TRBD2 (5 bases each). The CDR3 totals 16 residues. V was clipped by 0 bases and J by 0 bases, with 12 bases between them. The V gene's germline CDR1 is LGHNA and CDR2 YSLEER. The DNA of the CDR3 is TGCGCCAGCAGCCAAGAACCGGGACCCAGCTCCTACGAGCAGTACTTC. Protein: CASSQEPGPSSYEQYF.

This clonotype was observed a few times. The rearrangement links TRBV11-2 to TRBJ2-2; 10 nucleotides match TRBD1. CDR3 length equals 15 residues. J lost 4 bases, V lost 6 bases, and 5 bases had no gene match. Germline V gene lookup returns CDR1 SGHAT and CDR2 FQNNGV. CDR3 in amino acids: CASRKTGGSTGELFF. CDR3 bases: TGTGCCAGCAGGAAGACAGGGGGCAGCACCGGGGAGCTGTTTTTT.

V is TRBV7-9 and J is TRBJ1-1; 8 nucleotides agree with TRBD1. V shed 4 bases and J 4 bases; nucleotides not matched to a gene: 14. Looked up from germline, CDR1 is SEHNR and CDR2 is FQNEAQ (reference sequence). This CDR3 region has 17 residues. The CDR3 reads CASSWGGPRGRGTEAFF. CDR3 in DNA: TGTGCCAGCAGCTGGGGGGGGCCCAGGGGGCGCGGCACTGAAGCTTTCTTT.